This T cell receptor (beta chain) stems from a study of T-cell memory formation after mild COVID-19. Study-wide results and caveats: CD4+ contracting clones were found mainly in CM and EM, and CD8+ ones in EMRA. Contracting clones, day 15 to 85, had balanced CD4/CD8, and later expanders favored CD4+.

Germline-derived CDR1 and CDR2 are SQVTM and ANQGSEA. V was cut by 6 bases and J by 7 bases, with 9 bases left in between. This CDR3 is built from 11 residues. Constant-segment primers and 5'RACE yielded cDNA libraries for TCR alpha and TCR beta, each carrying sample barcodes and UMIs. TCRdb fed the 5' RACE reads into MiXCR, producing one record per CDR3 protein. The sample includes around 440,000 distinct CDR3 sequences, 15% to 20% of them seen just once. Of note for this clonotype: Its specificity is unknown.

The sequencing sample was made of PBMCs or a T cell subset sorted from them (not recorded which). The rearrangement uses TRBV29-1 and TRBJ1-4; weak D call: TRBD1 (5 bases). The clonotype comes from an adult woman who had mild COVID-19 (a few samples of this study predate the infection). Cell type and time point are not known. The CDR3 nucleotides read TGCAGCGTCAGGGAGGGTGAAAAACTGTTTTTT. Protein: CSVREGEKLFF.